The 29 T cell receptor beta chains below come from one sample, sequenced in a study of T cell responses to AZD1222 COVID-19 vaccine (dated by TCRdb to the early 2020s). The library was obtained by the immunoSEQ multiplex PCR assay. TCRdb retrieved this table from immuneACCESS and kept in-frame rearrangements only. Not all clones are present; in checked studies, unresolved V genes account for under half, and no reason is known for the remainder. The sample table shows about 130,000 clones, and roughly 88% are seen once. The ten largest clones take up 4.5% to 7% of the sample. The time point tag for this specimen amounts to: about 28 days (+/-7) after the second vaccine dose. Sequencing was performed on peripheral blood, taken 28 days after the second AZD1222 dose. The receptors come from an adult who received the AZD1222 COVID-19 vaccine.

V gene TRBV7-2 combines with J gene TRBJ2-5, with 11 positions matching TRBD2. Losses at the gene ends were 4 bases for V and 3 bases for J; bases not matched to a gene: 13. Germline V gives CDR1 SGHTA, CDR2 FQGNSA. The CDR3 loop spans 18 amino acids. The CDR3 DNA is TGTGCCAGCAGCTCGACTCCGGGGACTAGCGGTGGGGAAGAGACCCAGTACTTC. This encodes CASSSTPGTSGGEETQYF.

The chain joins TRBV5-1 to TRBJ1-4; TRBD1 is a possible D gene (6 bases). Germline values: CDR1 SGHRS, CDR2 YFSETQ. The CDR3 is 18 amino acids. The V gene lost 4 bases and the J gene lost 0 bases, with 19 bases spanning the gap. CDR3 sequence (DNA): TGCGCCAGCAGCCCCGGTTGGGGGGCCTCAGCAACTAATGAAAAACTGTTTTTT. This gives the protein CASSPGWGASATNEKLFF.

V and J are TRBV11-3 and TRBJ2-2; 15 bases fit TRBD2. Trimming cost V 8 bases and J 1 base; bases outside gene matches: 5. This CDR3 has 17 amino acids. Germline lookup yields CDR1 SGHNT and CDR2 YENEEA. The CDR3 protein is CASARTSGGVNTGELFF. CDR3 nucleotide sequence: TGTGCCAGCGCTAGGACTAGCGGGGGGGTGAACACCGGGGAGCTGTTTTTT.

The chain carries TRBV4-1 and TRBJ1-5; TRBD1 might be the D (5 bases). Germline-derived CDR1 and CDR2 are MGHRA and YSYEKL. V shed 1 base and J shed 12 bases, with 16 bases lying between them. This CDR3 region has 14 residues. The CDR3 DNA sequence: TGCGCCAGCAGCCAAGCCCGGGGCGGGGCCAACCAGCATTTT. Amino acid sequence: CASSQARGGANQHF.

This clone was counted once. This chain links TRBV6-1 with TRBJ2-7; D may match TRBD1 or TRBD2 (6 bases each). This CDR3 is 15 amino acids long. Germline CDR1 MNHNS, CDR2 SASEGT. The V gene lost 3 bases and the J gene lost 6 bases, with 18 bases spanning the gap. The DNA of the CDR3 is TGTGCCAGCAGTGAGTTTCAGGGGATGGGACTCGAGCAGTACTTC. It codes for CASSEFQGMGLEQYF.

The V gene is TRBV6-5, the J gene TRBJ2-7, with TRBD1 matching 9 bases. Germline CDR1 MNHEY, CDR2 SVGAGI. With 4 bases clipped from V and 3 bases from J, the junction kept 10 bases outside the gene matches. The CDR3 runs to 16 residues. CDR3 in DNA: TGTGCCAGCAGTTCTAGTCCGGGACAGGGTTACTACGAGCAGTACTTC. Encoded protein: CASSSSPGQGYYEQYF.

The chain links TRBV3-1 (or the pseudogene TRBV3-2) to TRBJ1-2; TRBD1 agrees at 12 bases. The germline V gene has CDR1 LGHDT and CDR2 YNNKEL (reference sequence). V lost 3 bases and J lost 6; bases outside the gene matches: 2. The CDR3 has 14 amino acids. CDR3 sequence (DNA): TGTGCCAGCAGCCAGGGGACAGGGGGCGATGGCTACACCTTC. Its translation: CASSQGTGGDGYTF.

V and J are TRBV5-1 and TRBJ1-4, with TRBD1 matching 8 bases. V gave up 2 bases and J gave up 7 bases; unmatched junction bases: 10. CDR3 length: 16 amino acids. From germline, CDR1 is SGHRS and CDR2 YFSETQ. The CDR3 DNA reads TGCGCCAGCAGCTTAAATGGACAGGGCCGGGGTGAAAAACTGTTTTTT. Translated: CASSLNGQGRGEKLFF.

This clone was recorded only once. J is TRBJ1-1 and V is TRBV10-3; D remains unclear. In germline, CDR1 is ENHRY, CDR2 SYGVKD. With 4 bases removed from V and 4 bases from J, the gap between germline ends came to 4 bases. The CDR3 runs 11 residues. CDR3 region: CAISGVTEAFF. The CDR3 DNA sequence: TGTGCCATCAGTGGCGTCACTGAAGCTTTCTTT.

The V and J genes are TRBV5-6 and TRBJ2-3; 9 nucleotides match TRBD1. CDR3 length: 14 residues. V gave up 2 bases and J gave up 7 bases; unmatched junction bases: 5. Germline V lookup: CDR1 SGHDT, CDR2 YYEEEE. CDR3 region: CASSFGQGLYTQYF. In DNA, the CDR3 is TGTGCCAGCAGCTTCGGACAGGGGTTGTATACGCAGTATTTT.

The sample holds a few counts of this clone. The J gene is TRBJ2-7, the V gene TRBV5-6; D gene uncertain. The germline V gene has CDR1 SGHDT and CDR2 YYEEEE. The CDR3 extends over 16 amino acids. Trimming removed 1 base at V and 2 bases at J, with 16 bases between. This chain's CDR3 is CASSLNSRRPPYEQYF. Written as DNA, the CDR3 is TGTGCCAGCAGCTTGAATTCGCGTCGGCCGCCCTACGAGCAGTACTTC.

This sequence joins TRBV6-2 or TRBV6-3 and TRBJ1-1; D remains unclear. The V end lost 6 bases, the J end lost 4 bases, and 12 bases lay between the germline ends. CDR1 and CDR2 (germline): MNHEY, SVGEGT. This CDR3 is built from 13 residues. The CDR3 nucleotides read TGTGCCAGCAGCTCACAGTCTGGCACTGAAGCTTTCTTT. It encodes CASSSQSGTEAFF.

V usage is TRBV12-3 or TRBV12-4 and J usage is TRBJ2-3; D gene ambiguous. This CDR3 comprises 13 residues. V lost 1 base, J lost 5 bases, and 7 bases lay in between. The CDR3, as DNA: TGTGCCAGCAGTTTAGGGGCTGGAGATACGCAGTATTTT. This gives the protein CASSLGAGDTQYF.

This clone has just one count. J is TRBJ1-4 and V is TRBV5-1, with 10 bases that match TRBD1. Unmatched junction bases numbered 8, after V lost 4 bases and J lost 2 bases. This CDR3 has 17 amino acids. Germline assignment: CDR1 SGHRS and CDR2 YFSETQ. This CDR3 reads CASSPGTGVATNEKLFF. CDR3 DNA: TGCGCCAGCAGCCCCGGGACAGGGGTCGCGACTAATGAAAAACTGTTTTTT.

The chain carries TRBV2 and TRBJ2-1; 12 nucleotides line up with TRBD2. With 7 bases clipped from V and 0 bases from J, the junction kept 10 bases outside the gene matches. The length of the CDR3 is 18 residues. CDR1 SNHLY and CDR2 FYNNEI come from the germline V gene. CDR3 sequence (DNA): TGTGCCAGCATAAAGGGACTAGCGGGTTACAGCTCCTACAATGAGCAGTTCTTC. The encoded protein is CASIKGLAGYSSYNEQFF.

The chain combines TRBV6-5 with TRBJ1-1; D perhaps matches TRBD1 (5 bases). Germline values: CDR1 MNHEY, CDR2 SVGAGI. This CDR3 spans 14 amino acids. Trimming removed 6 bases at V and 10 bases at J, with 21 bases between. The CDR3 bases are TGTGCCAGCAGCCTAGGGGAACCCTCCTATGGAGCTTTCTTT. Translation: CASSLGEPSYGAFF.

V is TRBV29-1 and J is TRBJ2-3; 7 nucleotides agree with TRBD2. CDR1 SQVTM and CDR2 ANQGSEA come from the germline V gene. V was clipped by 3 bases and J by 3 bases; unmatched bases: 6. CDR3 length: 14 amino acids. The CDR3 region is CSVEGMGGTDTQYF. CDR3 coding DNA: TGCAGCGTTGAGGGTATGGGGGGGACAGATACGCAGTATTTT.

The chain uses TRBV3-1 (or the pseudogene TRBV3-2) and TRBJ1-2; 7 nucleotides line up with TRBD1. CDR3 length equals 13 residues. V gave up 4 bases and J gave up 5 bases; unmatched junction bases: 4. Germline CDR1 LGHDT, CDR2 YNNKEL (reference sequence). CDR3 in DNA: TGTGCCAGCAGCCTAGACAGGGTTTATGGCTACACCTTC. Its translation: CASSLDRVYGYTF.

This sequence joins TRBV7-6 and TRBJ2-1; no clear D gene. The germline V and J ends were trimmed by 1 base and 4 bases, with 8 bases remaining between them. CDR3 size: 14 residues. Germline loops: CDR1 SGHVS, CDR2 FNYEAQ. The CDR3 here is CASSLGENYNEQFF. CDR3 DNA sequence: TGTGCCAGCAGCTTAGGGGAAAATTACAATGAGCAGTTCTTC.

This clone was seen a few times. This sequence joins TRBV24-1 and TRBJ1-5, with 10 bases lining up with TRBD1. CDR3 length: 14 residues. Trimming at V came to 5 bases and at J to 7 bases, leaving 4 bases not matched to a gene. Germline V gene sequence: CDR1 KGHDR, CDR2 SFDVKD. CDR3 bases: TGTGCCACCAGTGGACAGGGGGCCTTACAGCCCCAGCATTTT. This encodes CATSGQGALQPQHF.

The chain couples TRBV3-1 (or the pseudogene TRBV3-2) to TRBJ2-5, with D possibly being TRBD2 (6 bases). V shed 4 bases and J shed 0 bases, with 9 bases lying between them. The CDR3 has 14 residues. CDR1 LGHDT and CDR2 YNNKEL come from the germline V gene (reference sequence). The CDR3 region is CASSRRLDQETQYF. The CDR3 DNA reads TGTGCCAGCAGCCGACGACTAGACCAAGAGACCCAGTACTTC.

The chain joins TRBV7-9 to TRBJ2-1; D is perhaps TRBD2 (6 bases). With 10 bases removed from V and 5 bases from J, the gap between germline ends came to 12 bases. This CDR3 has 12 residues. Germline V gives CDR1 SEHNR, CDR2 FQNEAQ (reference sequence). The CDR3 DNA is TGTGCCACCACCGGGACTGACAATGAGCAGTTCTTC. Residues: CATTGTDNEQFF.

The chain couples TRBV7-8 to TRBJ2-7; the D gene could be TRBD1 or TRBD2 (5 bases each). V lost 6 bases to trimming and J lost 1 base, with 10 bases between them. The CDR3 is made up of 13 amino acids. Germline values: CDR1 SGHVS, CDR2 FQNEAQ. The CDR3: CASSGGPSYEQYF. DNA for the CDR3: TGTGCCAGCAGTGGGGGTCCTTCCTACGAGCAGTACTTC.

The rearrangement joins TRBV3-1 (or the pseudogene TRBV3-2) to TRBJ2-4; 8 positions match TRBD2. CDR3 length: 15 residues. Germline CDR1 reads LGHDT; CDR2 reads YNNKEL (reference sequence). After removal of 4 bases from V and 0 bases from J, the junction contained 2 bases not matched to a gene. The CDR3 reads CASSLGGVAKNIQYF. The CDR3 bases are TGTGCCAGCAGCCTCGGGGGGGTAGCCAAAAACATTCAGTACTTC.

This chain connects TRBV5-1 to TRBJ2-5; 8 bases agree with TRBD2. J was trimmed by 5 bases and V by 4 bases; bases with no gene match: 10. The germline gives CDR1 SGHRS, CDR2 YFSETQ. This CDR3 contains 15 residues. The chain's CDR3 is CASSPGTRGSETQYF. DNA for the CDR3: TGCGCCAGCAGCCCCGGGACTAGGGGAAGCGAGACCCAGTACTTC.

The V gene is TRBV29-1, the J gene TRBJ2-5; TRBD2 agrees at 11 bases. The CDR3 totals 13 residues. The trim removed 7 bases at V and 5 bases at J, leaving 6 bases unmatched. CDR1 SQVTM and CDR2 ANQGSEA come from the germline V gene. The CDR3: CSATSGAWETQYF. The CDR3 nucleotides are TGCAGCGCGACTAGCGGGGCTTGGGAGACCCAGTACTTC.

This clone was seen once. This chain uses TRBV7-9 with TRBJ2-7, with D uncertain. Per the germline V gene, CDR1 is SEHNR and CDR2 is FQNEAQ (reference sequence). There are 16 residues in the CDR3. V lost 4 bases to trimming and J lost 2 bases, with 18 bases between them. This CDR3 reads CASSYRRARTTYEQYF. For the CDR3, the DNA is TGTGCCAGCAGCTATCGCCGGGCACGAACTACCTACGAGCAGTACTTC.

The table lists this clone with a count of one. For the CDR3, the DNA is TGCGCCAGCAGCTTGGTCCCAGACACCGGGGAGCTGTTTTTT. The encoded protein is CASSLVPDTGELFF. The chain couples TRBV5-1 to TRBJ2-2, with D hard to call. CDR3 size: 14 residues. V lost 0 bases and J lost 3, with 6 bases in between. The germline V gene encodes CDR1 SGHRS and CDR2 YFSETQ.

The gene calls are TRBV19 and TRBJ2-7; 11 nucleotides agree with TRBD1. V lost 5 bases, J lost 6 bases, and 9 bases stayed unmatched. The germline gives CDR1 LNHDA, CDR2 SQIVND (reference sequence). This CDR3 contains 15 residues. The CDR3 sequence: CASSPWTGGTVEQYF. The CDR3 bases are TGTGCCAGTAGTCCTTGGACAGGGGGCACGGTCGAGCAGTACTTC. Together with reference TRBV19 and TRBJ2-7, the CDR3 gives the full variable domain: DGGITQSPKYLFRKEGQNVTLSCEQNLNHDAMYWYRQDPGQGLRLIYYSQIVNDFQKGDIAEGYSVSREKKESFPLTVTSAQKNPTAFYLCASSPWTGGTVEQYFGPGTRLTVT.